These 21 T cell receptor beta chains were all obtained from the same sample, sequenced in a study of blood T cell repertoires in COVID-19. The table came from immunoSEQ multiplex PCR; TCRdb's copy has only in-frame clones and leaves some out. The sample records fewer than 500,000 clones, roughly nine tenths being singletons. Sequences were obtained from PBMCs or T cells enriched from blood (not recorded which). The receptors here all came from a woman aged 18-29 years with acute COVID-19.

The chain has TRBV5-1 and TRBJ2-7; 16 bases are a match to TRBD2. This CDR3 region has 17 residues. Trimming cost V 4 bases and J 4 bases; bases outside gene matches: 8. Germline-derived CDR1 and CDR2 are SGHRS and YFSETQ. The CDR3 protein is CASSPGLAGGIGYEQYF. The DNA for the CDR3 is TGCGCCAGCAGCCCGGGACTAGCGGGGGGGATTGGTTACGAGCAGTACTTC.

This clone was picked up a small number of times. The CDR3 coding sequence is TGTGCCAGCAGCGGCCCTAAGGACAGGGGCAATGAGCAGTTCTTC. This sequence encodes CASSGPKDRGNEQFF. V gene TRBV11-2 combines with J gene TRBJ2-1, with 9 nucleotides matching TRBD1. The germline gives CDR1 SGHAT, CDR2 FQNNGV. CDR3 length: 15 amino acids. V lost 5 bases, J lost 6 bases, and 8 bases stayed unmatched.

This rearrangement joins TRBV6-1 to TRBJ2-7; 8 nucleotides align to TRBD1. The germline V gene has CDR1 MNHNS and CDR2 SASEGT. J lost 2 bases, V lost 4 bases, and 4 bases had no gene match. CDR3 length equals 14 residues. The CDR3 region is CASSARQGTYEQYF. CDR3 sequence (DNA): TGTGCCAGCAGTGCTCGACAGGGGACCTACGAGCAGTACTTC.

The chain has TRBV28 and TRBJ1-2, with D perhaps matching TRBD1 (5 bases). Germline CDR1 reads MDHEN; CDR2 reads SYDVKM. The CDR3 is made up of 13 amino acids. V gave up 3 bases and J gave up 5 bases, with 10 bases separating them. CDR3 loop: CASSFRAGYGYTF. CDR3 nucleotide sequence: TGTGCCAGCAGTTTTCGGGCAGGGTATGGCTACACCTTC.

This clone was recorded once. The chain couples TRBV5-5 to TRBJ2-1; D possibly corresponds to TRBD2 (6 bases). With 0 bases removed from V and 9 bases from J, the gap between germline ends came to 10 bases. The CDR3 has 13 amino acids. In germline, CDR1 is SGHKS, CDR2 YYEKEE (reference sequence). CDR3 coding DNA: TGTGCCAGCAGCTTGGGAGCGGAGGGTGAGCAGTTCTTC. It is translated as CASSLGAEGEQFF.

CDR3 bases: TGTGCCAGCGGAAACCCGGGGGCGAACACCGGGGAGCTGTTTTTT. Its protein product is CASGNPGANTGELFF. The chain combines TRBV2 with TRBJ2-2; D is perhaps TRBD2 (6 bases). Germline assignment: CDR1 SNHLY and CDR2 FYNNEI. The CDR3 is made up of 15 amino acids. Trimming pared 8 bases from V and 0 bases from J, leaving 13 bases between.

A single count supports this clone. This chain connects TRBV12-3 or TRBV12-4 to TRBJ1-2, with D unresolved. Trimming pared 9 bases from V and 8 bases from J, leaving 7 bases between. There are 9 residues in the CDR3. CDR3 loop: CASGGGYTF. DNA for the CDR3: TGTGCCAGTGGAGGGGGCTACACCTTC.

This clone is a singleton in its sample. The gene calls are TRBV10-1 and TRBJ1-6; no definite D call. Trimming pared 10 bases from V and 5 bases from J, leaving 12 bases between. The CDR3 has 13 amino acids. CDR1 is WNHNN and CDR2 is SYGVQD in the germline V gene (reference sequence). The CDR3 region has the DNA TGCGCCACCCAACGGGATAATAATTCACCCCTCCACTTT. Translating it yields CATQRDNNSPLHF.

The chain recombines TRBV5-8 with TRBJ1-4; D is undetermined. CDR1 is SGHTS and CDR2 is YDEGEE in the germline V gene. Trimming removed 3 bases from V and 0 bases from J, with 15 bases in between. The CDR3 is made up of 17 amino acids. In DNA, the CDR3 is TGTGCCAGCAGCTGGGGAGAATTGGTTGCAACTAATGAAAAACTGTTTTTT. This sequence encodes CASSWGELVATNEKLFF. The variable domain in full, with the rest retrieved from reference TRBV5-8 and TRBJ1-4, is EAGVTQSPTHLIKTRGQQATLRCSPISGHTSVYWYQQALGLGLQFLLWYDEGEERNRGNFPPRFSGRQFPNYSSELNVNALELEDSALYLCASSWGELVATNEKLFFGSGTQLSVL.

The V call is TRBV9, the J call TRBJ2-1, with TRBD2 matching over 10 bases. The CDR3 length is 14 residues. Germline V CDR1 and CDR2: SGDLS, YYNGEE. J gave up 2 bases and V 4 bases, and 0 bases lay outside the gene matches. The CDR3 DNA follows: TGTGCCAGCAGCAGCGGGAGGGCCTACAATGAGCAGTTCTTC. Encoded protein: CASSSGRAYNEQFF.

The CDR3 is CASSLGAGKSGEQFF. CDR3 sequence (DNA): TGTGCCAGCAGCTTAGGGGCGGGAAAAAGCGGTGAGCAGTTCTTC. This rearrangement joins TRBV11-2 to TRBJ2-1, with D possibly being TRBD2 (6 bases). CDR1 and CDR2 (germline): SGHAT, FQNNGV. The V gene lost 1 base and the J gene lost 9 bases, with 16 bases spanning the gap. This CDR3 is 15 amino acids long.

The CDR3 DNA follows: TGTGCCAGTAGCATACAGGGGAGCTATGGCTACACCTTC. It is translated as CASSIQGSYGYTF. The chain links TRBV19 to TRBJ1-2; TRBD1 matches at 7 bases. This CDR3 contains 13 residues. From germline, CDR1 is LNHDA and CDR2 SQIVND (reference sequence). Unmatched junction bases numbered 5, after V lost 6 bases and J lost 4 bases. Complete variable domain (other parts from reference TRBV19 and TRBJ1-2): DGGITQSPKYLFRKEGQNVTLSCEQNLNHDAMYWYRQDPGQGLRLIYYSQIVNDFQKGDIAEGYSVSREKKESFPLTVTSAQKNPTAFYLCASSIQGSYGYTFGSGTRLTVV.

This rearrangement joins TRBV28 to TRBJ2-7, with 9 nucleotides matching TRBD2. Germline values: CDR1 MDHEN, CDR2 SYDVKM. The CDR3 contains 14 residues. The ends lost 8 bases at V and 3 bases at J; junction bases unmatched: 8. CDR3 amino acids: CASSYGTSSYEQYF. In DNA, the CDR3 is TGTGCCAGCTCCTACGGGACTAGCAGCTACGAGCAGTACTTC.

As to this clone: The germline gene is not matched at one end of the junction; a read error may be the cause. The J gene is TRBJ2-7, the V gene TRBV12-3 or TRBV12-4, with 11 bases aligning to TRBD2. The CDR3 contains 12 residues. The DNA of the CDR3 is TGTGCCAGCAGTGGTGGGACTAGCGGCCAGCACTTC. Translating it yields CASSGGTSGQHF.

The genes are TRBV14 and TRBJ1-6; D is unclear. The CDR3 extends over 12 amino acids. Germline V gene lookup returns CDR1 SGHDN and CDR2 FVKESK. The V end lost 1 base, the J end lost 16 bases, and 11 bases lay between the germline ends. The DNA for the CDR3 is TGTGCCAGCAGCCAAGGAGTGATGAAACTCCACTTT. Protein product: CASSQGVMKLHF.

CDR3 nucleotides: TGTGCCAGCAGCTTGTCGGGAACGGGAGTGATGTTGGATACGCAGTATTTT. Protein: CASSLSGTGVMLDTQYF. The chain is built from TRBV11-2 and TRBJ2-3, with D tentatively TRBD2 (6 bases). Germline-derived CDR1 and CDR2 are SGHAT and FQNNGV. The CDR3 is 17 residues long. V was cut by 3 bases and J by 6 bases, with 22 bases left in between. The full variable domain, in which reference TRBV11-2 and TRBJ2-3 provide the parts outside the CDR3, is EAGVAQSPRYKIIEKRQSVAFWCNPISGHATLYWYQQILGQGPKLLIQFQNNGVVDDSQLPKDRFSAERLKGVDSTLKIQPAKLEDSAVYLCASSLSGTGVMLDTQYFGPGTRLTVL.

CDR3 region: CASSLTGPEQYF. CDR3 nucleotides: TGTGCCAGCAGTCTTACAGGACCAGAGCAGTACTTC. The chain has TRBV7-2 and TRBJ2-7; weak D call: TRBD1 (5 bases). The CDR3 is made up of 12 amino acids. Germline CDR1 SGHTA, CDR2 FQGNSA. The germline V and J ends were trimmed by 6 bases and 7 bases, with 13 bases remaining between them. The complete variable domain, with remaining parts taken from reference TRBV7-2 and TRBJ2-7, reads GAGVSQSPSNKVTEKGKDVELRCDPISGHTALYWYRQSLGQGLEFLIYFQGNSAPDKSGLPSDRFSAERTGGSVSTLTIQRTQQEDSAVYLCASSLTGPEQYFGPGTRLTVT.

The chain couples TRBV4-2 to TRBJ1-6, with D tentatively TRBD1 (5 bases). The germline V gene encodes CDR1 LGHNA and CDR2 YNFKEQ. With 1 base removed from V and 8 bases from J, the gap between germline ends came to 21 bases. CDR3 length equals 18 residues. The DNA for the CDR3 is TGTGCCAGCAGCCAAGCCCCAGGGCGTTTTTCTTCATATTCACCCCTCCACTTT. Translation: CASSQAPGRFSSYSPLHF.

This chain joins TRBV7-9 and TRBJ1-4, with TRBD1 matching over 7 bases. Unmatched junction bases numbered 6, after V lost 3 bases and J lost 5 bases. There are 15 residues in the CDR3. Per germline, CDR1 SEHNR and CDR2 FQNEAQ (reference sequence). CDR3 loop: CASSLAWDSNEKLFF. In DNA form, the CDR3 reads TGTGCCAGCAGCTTGGCTTGGGACAGCAATGAAAAACTGTTTTTT.

The chain employs TRBV6-1 and TRBJ2-7; 7 bases align to TRBD2. Unmatched junction bases numbered 13, after V lost 5 bases and J lost 6 bases. This CDR3 spans 15 amino acids. Germline V gene lookup returns CDR1 MNHNS and CDR2 SASEGT. The CDR3 nucleotides read TGTGCCAGCAGTTCCCAAATACGACTAGCAGGCGAGCAGTACTTC. Its translation is CASSSQIRLAGEQYF.

The chain has TRBV19 and TRBJ1-5; 8 positions match TRBD1. The germline gives CDR1 LNHDA, CDR2 SQIVND (reference sequence). The CDR3 runs 16 residues. Trimming cost V 3 bases and J 5 bases; bases outside gene matches: 9. CDR3 protein: CASSIGRQGPHQPQHF. The CDR3 DNA is TGTGCCAGTAGTATTGGAAGACAGGGGCCTCATCAGCCCCAGCATTTT.